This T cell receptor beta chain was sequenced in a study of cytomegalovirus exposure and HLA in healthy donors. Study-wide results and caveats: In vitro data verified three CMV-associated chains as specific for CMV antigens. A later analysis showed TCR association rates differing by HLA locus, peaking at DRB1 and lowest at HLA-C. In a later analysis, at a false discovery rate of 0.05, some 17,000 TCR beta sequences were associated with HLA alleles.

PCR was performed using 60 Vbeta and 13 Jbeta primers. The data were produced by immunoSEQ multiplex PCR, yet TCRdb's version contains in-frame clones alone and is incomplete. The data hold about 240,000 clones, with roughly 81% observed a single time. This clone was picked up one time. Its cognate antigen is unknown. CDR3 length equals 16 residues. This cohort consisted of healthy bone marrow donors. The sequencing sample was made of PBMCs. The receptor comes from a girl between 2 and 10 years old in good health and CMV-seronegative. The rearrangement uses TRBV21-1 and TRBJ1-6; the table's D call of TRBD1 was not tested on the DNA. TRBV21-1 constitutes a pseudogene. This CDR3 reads CASSNQRARDNSPLHF. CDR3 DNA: TGTGCCAGCAGCAACCAACGAGCCAGGGATAATTCACCCCTCCACTTT.